This passage covers 10 T cell receptor beta chains from one sample sequenced in a study of blood T cell repertoires in COVID-19. TCRdb's table, derived via immunoSEQ multiplex PCR, lists solely in-frame clones and lacks some. The sample consists of approximately 150,000 clones, around 78% of them appearing once. The specimen sequenced was peripheral blood. These receptors originate from a woman aged 55-75 years with acute or convalescent COVID-19.

This clone was counted many times. The identical CDR3 is also encoded by other nucleotide sequences in the sample. The rearrangement uses TRBV30 and TRBJ1-3, with 7 bases matching TRBD1. From germline, CDR1 is GTSNPN and CDR2 SVGIG (reference sequence). The V and J ends lost 3 bases and 0 bases, in that order; junction bases with no gene match: 5. This CDR3 comprises 15 residues. As DNA, the CDR3 is TGTGCCTGGAGCCGGGACAGCGGCTCTGGAAACACCATATATTTT. This sequence encodes CAWSRDSGSGNTIYF.

V gene TRBV7-2 combines with J gene TRBJ2-4, with D unclear. The CDR3 runs 12 residues. V was cut by 6 bases and J by 7 bases, with 10 bases left in between. Looked up from germline, CDR1 is SGHTA and CDR2 is FQGNSA. The CDR3 sequence: CASSQVENIQYF. The CDR3 region has the DNA TGTGCCAGCAGTCAAGTTGAGAACATTCAGTACTTC. The variable domain in full, completed from reference TRBV7-2 and TRBJ2-4, reads GAGVSQSPSNKVTEKGKDVELRCDPISGHTALYWYRQSLGQGLEFLIYFQGNSAPDKSGLPSDRFSAERTGGSVSTLTIQRTQQEDSAVYLCASSQVENIQYFGAGTRLSVL.

The chain combines TRBV19 with TRBJ1-4; 7 bases line up with TRBD1. With 6 bases clipped from V and 4 bases from J, the junction kept 5 bases outside the gene matches. The CDR3 totals 14 residues. Germline CDR1 LNHDA, CDR2 SQIVND (reference sequence). DNA of the CDR3: TGTGCCAGTAGCCCGGGACAGAATAATGAAAAACTGTTTTTT. Protein: CASSPGQNNEKLFF.

This clone occurred a few times. The same CDR3 can be traced to other DNA sequences in this sample. J is TRBJ1-2 and V is TRBV12-3 or TRBV12-4, with 7 bases lining up with TRBD1. V trimming: 6 bases; J trimming: 2 bases; junction bases outside the gene matches: 3. The CDR3 runs to 13 residues. The CDR3 sequence: CASSLQGNYGYTF. Here the CDR3 DNA reads TGTGCCAGCAGCCTACAGGGGAACTATGGCTACACCTTC.

CDR3 nucleotide sequence: TGCGCCAGCAGCGGGGGACAGGCCCCCGGGGAGCTGTTTTTT. Its translation is CASSGGQAPGELFF. This chain connects TRBV5-1 to TRBJ2-2, with TRBD1 matching over 8 bases. Looked up from germline, CDR1 is SGHRS and CDR2 is YFSETQ. CDR3 length: 14 residues. Unmatched junction bases numbered 5, after V lost 4 bases and J lost 6 bases.

V usage is TRBV3-1 (or the pseudogene TRBV3-2) and J usage is TRBJ2-7; 9 bases fit TRBD1. V was pared by 5 bases and J by 3 bases, with 5 bases of the junction left unmatched. Germline assignment: CDR1 LGHDT and CDR2 YNNKEL (reference sequence). This CDR3 has 14 amino acids. The DNA for the CDR3 is TGTGCCAGCAGCTTTGGGACAGGGATCTACGAGCAGTACTTC. It encodes CASSFGTGIYEQYF.

The chain joins TRBV3-1 (or the pseudogene TRBV3-2) to TRBJ2-1; D call uncertain. V lost 2 bases, J lost 7 bases, and 3 bases lay in between. The CDR3 loop spans 11 amino acids. CDR1 and CDR2 from the germline V gene are LGHDT and YNNKEL (reference sequence). CDR3 amino acids: CASSQINEQFF. The CDR3 DNA sequence: TGTGCCAGCAGCCAAATAAATGAGCAGTTCTTC.

This rearrangement joins TRBV4-2 to TRBJ1-5; 7 nucleotides match TRBD1. The CDR3 loop spans 14 amino acids. Germline lookup yields CDR1 LGHNA and CDR2 YNFKEQ. J gave up 6 bases and V 3 bases, and 5 bases lay outside the gene matches. The CDR3 nucleotides are TGTGCCAGCAGCCAGGGGACAGTCGGTCAGCCCCAGCATTTT. It encodes CASSQGTVGQPQHF.

The chain carries TRBV30 and TRBJ1-1; 9 positions agree with TRBD1. Germline lookup yields CDR1 GTSNPN and CDR2 SVGIG (reference sequence). V lost 4 bases and J lost 3; bases outside the gene matches: 3. The CDR3 consists of 13 residues. CDR3 in amino acids: CAWINRGHTEAFF. The CDR3, as DNA: TGTGCCTGGATTAACAGGGGGCACACTGAAGCTTTCTTT.

The gene calls are TRBV28 and TRBJ1-5; perhaps TRBD1 as D (5 bases). Between the trimmed V and J ends, which lost 4 bases and 7 bases, there was a span of 17 bases. The germline V gene encodes CDR1 MDHEN and CDR2 SYDVKM. There are 15 residues in the CDR3. DNA of the CDR3: TGTGCCAGCAGTTATGGAGGGGCCCAGGGCCAGCCCCAGCATTTT. It specifies CASSYGGAQGQPQHF. The complete variable domain, with remaining parts taken from reference TRBV28 and TRBJ1-5, reads DVKVTQSSRYLVKRTGEKVFLECVQDMDHENMFWYRQDPGLGLRLIYFSYDVKMKEKGDIPEGYSVSREKKERFSLILESASTNQTSMYLCASSYGGAQGQPQHFGDGTRLSIL.